Presented here are 25 T cell receptor beta chains from one specimen sequenced in a study of vaccination and CD4 T cells after COVID-19. Antigen specificity for these receptors is unknown. Noted treatment: roughly 10-day PBMC culture with coronavirus spike peptide pools or control peptides (ViraFEST assay). Cultured CD4+ T-cell DNA underwent Oncomine TCR Beta short-read sequencing. From the PCR reads, TCRdb called clonotypes with MiXCR, one entry per CDR3 protein. The table has 20,000 or so distinct CDR3 sequences, around 38% seen once; the top ten hold around a sixth. This material consisted of CD4+ T cells from blood, cultured in vitro, taken before SARS-CoV-2 vaccination. The receptors stem from a human donor who received a COVID-19 vaccine.

This clonotype appeared a few times. V usage is TRBV30 and J usage is TRBJ1-1; possibly TRBD1 for D (5 bases). Trimming stripped 3 bases from V and 6 bases from J, with 14 bases between. The CDR3 loop spans 13 amino acids. Per germline, CDR1 GTSNPN and CDR2 SVGIG (reference sequence). The CDR3 bases are TGTGCCTGGAGCCAGGGTGTTAGCGCTGAAGCTTTCTTT. It encodes CAWSQGVSAEAFF.

This clonotype was counted only a few times. This chain links TRBV27 with TRBJ1-5; D is ambiguous. The CDR3 is made up of 14 amino acids. From germline, CDR1 is MNHEY and CDR2 SMNVEV (reference sequence). The V gene lost 3 bases and the J gene lost 7 bases, with 13 bases spanning the gap. Here the CDR3 DNA reads TGTGCCAGCAGTTTTCGGCGGCTTGACCAGCCCCAGCATTTT. Residues: CASSFRRLDQPQHF.

J is TRBJ2-5 and V is TRBV12-3 or TRBV12-4; D is unclear. Between the trimmed V and J ends, which lost 9 bases and 2 bases, there was a span of 10 bases. The CDR3 runs to 12 residues. CDR3 bases: TGTGCCAGTGGTCTCCATCAAGAGACCCAGTACTTC. It is translated as CASGLHQETQYF.

The chain joins TRBV10-3 to TRBJ2-3; D remains ambiguous. The ends were cut back, 2 bases at V and 6 bases at J, with 18 bases in the middle. CDR1 is ENHRY, CDR2 SYGVKD, per germline. The CDR3 runs to 16 residues. The CDR3 sequence: CAISEHLDIAPDTQYF. In nucleotides, the CDR3 is TGTGCCATCAGTGAGCACCTAGATATCGCCCCCGATACGCAGTATTTT.

The chain has TRBV18 and TRBJ2-1; 9 bases agree with TRBD1. The DNA end favors TRBJ2-7, so the J call may be wrong. CDR3 size: 13 residues. CDR1 KGHSH and CDR2 LQKENI come from the germline V gene. The CDR3, as DNA: TGTGCCAGCTCTCCCGACAGGGGGGACGAGCAGTACTTC. Its translation: CASSPDRGDEQYF.

In DNA form, the CDR3 reads TGTGCCAGCAGCTGGGGACTCATAGACTATGGCTACACCTTC. Protein sequence: CASSWGLIDYGYTF. This rearrangement joins TRBV2 to TRBJ1-2; D might be TRBD1 (5 bases). Germline CDR1 and CDR2: SNHLY and FYNNEI. Trimming cost V 6 bases and J 3 bases, with 14 bases left between them. The CDR3 extends over 14 amino acids.

The chain is built from TRBV19 and TRBJ2-3, with D hard to call. The CDR3 runs to 12 residues. The germline V gene encodes CDR1 LNHDA and CDR2 SQIVND (reference sequence). V was clipped by 2 bases and J by 2 bases, with 2 bases between them. CDR3 bases: TGTGCCAGTAGTATACCCACAGATACGCAGTATTTT. Translating it yields CASSIPTDTQYF. Complete variable domain (other parts from reference TRBV19 and TRBJ2-3): DGGITQSPKYLFRKEGQNVTLSCEQNLNHDAMYWYRQDPGQGLRLIYYSQIVNDFQKGDIAEGYSVSREKKESFPLTVTSAQKNPTAFYLCASSIPTDTQYFGPGTRLTVL.

The sample holds a few counts of this clonotype. The genes are TRBV19 and TRBJ1-5; D is ambiguous. The V gene's germline CDR1 is LNHDA and CDR2 SQIVND (reference sequence). The CDR3 contains 15 residues. The V gene lost 0 bases and the J gene lost 8 bases, with 14 bases spanning the gap. CDR3 sequence reads: CASSIDRQTMEPQHF. The CDR3, as DNA: TGTGCCAGTAGTATAGATCGGCAGACGATGGAGCCCCAGCATTTT.

This clonotype was recorded only once. The rearrangement links TRBV6-5 to TRBJ1-1; D remains unclear. From germline, CDR1 is MNHEY and CDR2 SVGAGI. The germline V and J ends were trimmed by 2 bases and 4 bases, with 14 bases remaining between them. The CDR3 is 15 amino acids. In DNA form, the CDR3 reads TGTGCCAGCAGTTACCTGACCCGGCGGGGCACTGAAGCTTTCTTT. This codes for CASSYLTRRGTEAFF.

The CDR3 spells CATSSSGTGFEKLFF. CDR3 sequence (DNA): TGTGCCACCAGCAGTTCCGGGACAGGGTTTGAAAAACTGTTTTTT. The V call is TRBV15, the J call TRBJ1-4, with 9 bases identical to TRBD1. V lost 3 bases and J lost 7; bases outside the gene matches: 6. CDR3 length equals 15 residues. Germline V gene data show CDR1 as LNHNV and CDR2 as YYDKDF (reference sequence).

The V call is TRBV30, the J call TRBJ1-3; weak D call: TRBD1 (6 bases). Germline loops: CDR1 GTSNPN, CDR2 SVGIG (reference sequence). This CDR3 region has 13 residues. Trimming took off 0 bases at V and 4 bases at J, with 7 bases between the two ends. The CDR3 region is CAWSVGQGNTIYF. In DNA, the CDR3 is TGTGCCTGGAGTGTAGGACAGGGAAACACCATATATTTT. Variable domain in full (rest from reference TRBV30 and TRBJ1-3): SQTIHQWPATLVQPVGSPLSLECTVEGTSNPNLYWYRQAAGRGLQLLFYSVGIGQISSEVPQNLSASRPQDRQFILSSKKLLLSDSGFYLCAWSVGQGNTIYFGEGSWLTVV.

This clonotype was counted between two and nine times. The chain joins TRBV15 to TRBJ1-2, with D hard to call. This CDR3 comprises 14 residues. V dropped 0 bases and J dropped 4 bases, with 9 bases sitting between them. Germline V gives CDR1 LNHNV, CDR2 YYDKDF (reference sequence). The chain's CDR3 is CATSRDRQSYGYTF. CDR3 DNA: TGTGCCACCAGCAGAGATCGCCAGAGCTATGGCTACACCTTC.

V is TRBV6-5 and J is TRBJ1-2; D gene uncertain. Germline V gene sequence: CDR1 MNHEY, CDR2 SVGAGI. This CDR3 spans 12 amino acids. Trimming pared 2 bases from V and 4 bases from J, leaving 5 bases between. CDR3 DNA sequence: TGTGCCAGCAGTTACGCAGGCTATGGCTACACCTTC. Its translation is CASSYAGYGYTF.

This clonotype was recorded a few times. The rearrangement links TRBV10-3 to TRBJ1-1, with D uncertain. V shed 0 bases and J shed 0 bases, with 11 bases lying between them. CDR3 length: 16 amino acids. The germline CDR1 and CDR2 sequences are ENHRY and SYGVKD. The CDR3 is CAISESIYGMNTEAFF. CDR3 DNA sequence: TGTGCCATCAGTGAGTCGATTTATGGCATGAACACTGAAGCTTTCTTT.

This chain joins TRBV5-1 and TRBJ1-2; no firm D call. Germline V lookup: CDR1 SGHRS, CDR2 YFSETQ. This CDR3 region has 14 residues. Between the trimmed V and J ends, which lost 4 bases and 8 bases, there was a span of 18 bases. The CDR3 sequence: CASSDKDFREGYTF. CDR3 sequence (DNA): TGCGCCAGCAGCGACAAAGACTTCCGAGAGGGCTACACCTTC.

The chain carries TRBV7-9 and TRBJ2-7, with 9 nucleotides matching TRBD1. The CDR3 runs to 15 residues. In germline, CDR1 is SEHNR, CDR2 FQNEAQ (reference sequence). Trimming took 5 bases from V and 6 from J; bases not matched to a gene: 11. CDR3 DNA: TGTGCCAGCAGCCGGCCGGGACAGGGATTCGGCGAGCAGTACTTC. Residues: CASSRPGQGFGEQYF.

This clonotype came up once. At one end, the junction sequence differs from germline, possibly due to a read error. The V and J genes are TRBV5-3 and TRBJ1-1; unclear D gene. TRBV5-3 carries the ORF label, with uncertain function. The CDR3 contains 16 residues. CDR3 nucleotides: TGTGCCAGCAGCTTGGACTTGGCAGGAACCAACACTGAAGCTTTCTTT. This sequence encodes CASSLDLAGTNTEAFF.

The chain joins TRBV7-9 to TRBJ2-1; D ambiguous. Deletions cut 2 bases from V and 6 bases from J, with 11 bases between. The CDR3 covers 14 residues. Germline loops: CDR1 SEHNR, CDR2 FQNEAQ (reference sequence). CDR3 sequence reads: CASSLMGRPNEQFF. In DNA form, the CDR3 reads TGTGCCAGCAGCTTAATGGGCAGACCCAATGAGCAGTTCTTC.

The sample holds a few counts of this clonotype. The rearrangement links TRBV2 to TRBJ1-2; D is unclear. Germline CDR1 is SNHLY and CDR2 is FYNNEI. V was pared by 3 bases and J by 4 bases, with 6 bases between. The CDR3 spans 12 residues. In DNA, the CDR3 is TGTGCCAGCAGTGATGATAGCTATGGCTACACCTTC. This gives the protein CASSDDSYGYTF.

This chain connects TRBV5-1 to TRBJ1-2; TRBD1 is a possible D gene (5 bases). CDR1 and CDR2 from the germline V gene are SGHRS and YFSETQ. The CDR3 is 13 residues long. The V and J ends lost 4 bases and 5 bases respectively, with 12 bases between them. CDR3: CASSSQGRYGYTF. DNA of the CDR3: TGCGCCAGCAGCAGCCAGGGTCGATATGGCTACACCTTC.

The chain is built from TRBV7-2 and TRBJ1-6; D is ambiguous. The germline CDR1 and CDR2 sequences are SGHTA and FQGNSA. The CDR3 spans 16 residues. Between the trimmed V and J ends, which lost 3 bases and 2 bases, there was a span of 11 bases. The CDR3 region has the DNA TGTGCCAGCAGCTTGGTTTCGGGTCCCTATAATTCACCCCTCCACTTT. Amino acids: CASSLVSGPYNSPLHF.

The J gene is TRBJ1-2, the V gene TRBV5-6; D possibly corresponds to TRBD1 (6 bases). The CDR3 runs 14 residues. Germline V gene sequence: CDR1 SGHDT, CDR2 YYEEEE. Trimming left V 0 bases short and J 7 bases short, with 13 bases between. The CDR3 DNA sequence: TGTGCCAGCAGCTTGGGGTGGCAGGGGAGTGGCTACACCTTC. Its protein product is CASSLGWQGSGYTF.

The V and J genes are TRBV21-1 and TRBJ2-3; the table calls TRBD1, which could not be checked here. TRBV21-1 counts as a pseudogene. The CDR3 spans 15 residues. DNA for the CDR3: TGTGCCAGCTGGGGGACTCAGGGGAACACAGATACGCAGTATTTT. Encoded protein: CASWGTQGNTDTQYF.

This clonotype was recorded a few times. The chain recombines TRBV4-2 with TRBJ1-2; TRBD1 aligns across 7 bases. Looked up from germline, CDR1 is LGHNA and CDR2 is YNFKEQ. The CDR3 runs 14 residues. Losses at the gene ends were 3 bases for V and 2 bases for J; bases not matched to a gene: 3. Here the CDR3 reads CASSHEQGNYGYTF. CDR3 nucleotide sequence: TGTGCCAGCAGCCACGAACAGGGGAACTATGGCTACACCTTC.

The genes are TRBV6-1 and TRBJ1-3; D call uncertain. The CDR3 is 16 amino acids. Germline lookup yields CDR1 MNHNS and CDR2 SASEGT. V was shortened by 2 bases and J by 0 bases, with 11 bases between the two germline ends. CDR3 sequence reads: CASSEWTASSGNTIYF. The CDR3 DNA follows: TGTGCCAGCAGTGAATGGACGGCGAGCTCTGGAAACACCATATATTTT.